The 26 T cell receptor beta chains given below trace back to one sample, sequenced in a study of shared clonotypes between healthy human individuals. Naive CD8 cells were CD45RO-negative, positively selected for CCR7, excluding terminally differentiated effector memory CD45RA+ cells. TCRdb's table, derived via immunoSEQ multiplex PCR, lists solely in-frame clones and lacks some. The table has about 2.2 million clones, approximately 94% seen once. Specimen: naive CD8+ T cells from PBMCs. The receptors originated from a man between 18 and 35 years old in good health. Some clones in this sample may be carry-over from other donors' samples.

The chain uses TRBV4-3 and TRBJ1-4, with TRBD1 matching over 8 bases. The J segment lost 8 bases and the V segment lost 2 bases, leaving 7 bases of the junction unmatched. The CDR3 consists of 15 residues. The germline V gene has CDR1 LGHNA and CDR2 YSLEER. CDR3: CASSQTGGRSEKLFF. In nucleotides, the CDR3 is TGCGCCAGCAGCCAAACAGGGGGAAGATCCGAAAAACTGTTTTTT.

This sequence joins TRBV28 and TRBJ2-3; the match to TRBD1 covers 10 bases. Per germline, CDR1 MDHEN and CDR2 SYDVKM. The CDR3 runs 10 residues. The V gene end was trimmed by 8 bases and the J gene end by 13 bases; junction bases not matched to a gene: 3. The CDR3 bases are TGTGCCAGCCGGGGACAGGGGAAGTATTTT. Amino acids: CASRGQGKYF.

The rearrangement joins TRBV4-2 to TRBJ2-7; possible D gene TRBD2, 6 bases. Germline V CDR1 and CDR2: LGHNA, YNFKEQ. The germline V and J ends were trimmed by 3 bases and 2 bases, with 8 bases remaining between them. CDR3 size: 13 residues. CDR3 coding DNA: TGTGCCAGCAGCCAGGGGGGAACCTACGAGCAGTACTTC. Translation gives CASSQGGTYEQYF.

The chain has TRBV21-1 and TRBJ1-5; the D call in the table, TRBD1, was not verified against the DNA. TRBV21-1 is a listed pseudogene. This CDR3 comprises 15 residues. CDR3 residues: CASSNLSRTEGPQHF. The CDR3 region has the DNA TGTGCCAGCAGCAATTTAAGTAGGACAGAGGGGCCCCAGCATTTT.

The rearrangement uses TRBV7-2 and TRBJ1-5; D gene unclear. From germline, CDR1 is SGHTA and CDR2 FQGNSA. Trimming pared 5 bases from V and 2 bases from J, leaving 7 bases between. The CDR3 is 13 residues long. The CDR3: CASSQHRNQPQHF. The CDR3 DNA reads as TGTGCCAGCAGCCAGCACCGCAATCAGCCCCAGCATTTT.

The V call is TRBV28, the J call TRBJ1-5, with unresolved D. Germline values: CDR1 MDHEN, CDR2 SYDVKM. The CDR3 totals 13 residues. The V end was cut by 1 base, the J end by 7 bases, with 8 bases between. The DNA for the CDR3 is TGTGCCAGCAGTTTATCGGAGAGGCAGCCCCAGCATTTT. This sequence encodes CASSLSERQPQHF.

The chain recombines TRBV27 with TRBJ2-2, with 8 positions matching TRBD2. V lost 3 bases and J lost 4; bases outside the gene matches: 7. The CDR3 covers 16 residues. Germline CDR1 MNHEY, CDR2 SMNVEV (reference sequence). The CDR3, as DNA: TGTGCCAGCAGTTTCGGGGGGGCCCTCGCCACCGGGGAGCTGTTTTTT. This codes for CASSFGGALATGELFF.

This rearrangement joins TRBV5-1 to TRBJ2-5; D is tentatively TRBD1 or TRBD2 (5 bases each). This CDR3 is built from 15 residues. V was pared by 3 bases and J by 0 bases, with 12 bases between. Per germline, CDR1 SGHRS and CDR2 YFSETQ. The CDR3, as DNA: TGCGCCAGCAGCTCCGGGACCTTGTACCAAGAGACCCAGTACTTC. Translation gives CASSSGTLYQETQYF.

The V call is TRBV2, the J call TRBJ2-3; 11 bases line up with TRBD2. V was clipped by 7 bases and J by 0 bases; unmatched bases: 6. The CDR3 is made up of 16 amino acids. Germline loops: CDR1 SNHLY, CDR2 FYNNEI. CDR3 DNA: TGTGCCAGCAAGTTCCTAGCGGGGGGTAGCACAGATACGCAGTATTTT. This codes for CASKFLAGGSTDTQYF.

The chain employs TRBV6-6 and TRBJ2-1; 8 nucleotides match TRBD2. V was clipped by 6 bases and J by 7 bases; unmatched bases: 11. The CDR3 runs 15 residues. Germline V gene data show CDR1 as MNHNY and CDR2 as SVGAGI (reference sequence). The CDR3, as DNA: TGTGCCAGCAGCCCCAGACTAGCGCTGGGAAATGAGCAGTTCTTC. It specifies CASSPRLALGNEQFF.

The chain carries TRBV27 and TRBJ2-1, with 8 bases aligning to TRBD1. The trim removed 7 bases at V and 5 bases at J, leaving 7 bases unmatched. Germline assignment: CDR1 MNHEY and CDR2 SMNVEV (reference sequence). This CDR3 is built from 14 residues. The CDR3 region is CASTLTGANNEQFF. CDR3 sequence (DNA): TGTGCCAGCACCTTGACAGGGGCCAACAATGAGCAGTTCTTC.

The V and J genes are TRBV5-6 and TRBJ2-3; D uncertain. CDR3 length equals 14 residues. V was trimmed by 4 bases and J by 0 bases, leaving 9 bases between them. The germline CDR1 and CDR2 sequences are SGHDT and YYEEEE. DNA of the CDR3: TGTGCCAGCAGCCATGGATCTAGCACAGATACGCAGTATTTT. As protein: CASSHGSSTDTQYF. The whole variable domain, remainder taken from reference TRBV5-6 and TRBJ2-3, is DAGVTQSPTHLIKTRGQQVTLRCSPKSGHDTVSWYQQALGQGPQFIFQYYEEEERQRGNFPDRFSGHQFPNYSSELNVNALLLGDSALYLCASSHGSSTDTQYFGPGTRLTVL.

This sequence joins TRBV7-9 and TRBJ2-3, with 11 nucleotides matching TRBD2. Germline CDR1 and CDR2: SEHNR and FQNEAQ (reference sequence). The CDR3 runs 15 residues. Trimming removed 5 bases from V and 6 bases from J; junction bases left unmatched: 7. The CDR3 is CASSPVLAGVDTQYF. The CDR3 region has the DNA TGTGCCAGCAGCCCCGTACTAGCGGGAGTTGATACGCAGTATTTT.

The CDR3 sequence: CSVERAAGYEQYF. CDR3 DNA sequence: TGCAGCGTTGAAAGGGCCGCAGGCTACGAGCAGTACTTC. J is TRBJ2-7 and V is TRBV29-1; D is ambiguous. There are 13 residues in the CDR3. The V gene lost 2 bases and the J gene lost 3 bases, with 11 bases spanning the gap. CDR1 is SQVTM and CDR2 is ANQGSEA in the germline V gene.

J is TRBJ2-7 and V is TRBV6-5; either TRBD1 or TRBD2 may supply D (5 bases each). The V and J ends lost 2 bases and 0 bases respectively, with 14 bases between them. Germline CDR1 is MNHEY and CDR2 is SVGAGI. The CDR3 runs 16 residues. Here the CDR3 reads CASSYGAGTNSYEQYF. The DNA of the CDR3 is TGTGCCAGCAGTTACGGGGCAGGGACGAACTCCTACGAGCAGTACTTC.

The J gene is TRBJ2-1, the V gene TRBV27; D is possibly TRBD1 (6 bases). Germline CDR1 is MNHEY and CDR2 is SMNVEV (reference sequence). V lost 0 bases and J 4 bases, leaving 16 bases between the germline ends. This CDR3 contains 17 residues. The CDR3 DNA sequence: TGTGCCAGCAGTTTATCGTCTGGCTGGGGGCTGTACAATGAGCAGTTCTTC. Protein sequence: CASSLSSGWGLYNEQFF.

This clone was observed a handful of times. The chain combines TRBV7-9 with TRBJ1-4; D remains ambiguous. This CDR3 spans 15 amino acids. CDR1 is SEHNR, CDR2 FQNEAQ, per germline (reference sequence). Trimming took off 1 base at V and 6 bases at J, with 12 bases between the two ends. The CDR3 is CASSLEEDWDEKLFF. CDR3 bases: TGTGCCAGCAGCTTAGAGGAGGATTGGGATGAAAAACTGTTTTTT.

This clone was recorded only once. The rearrangement uses TRBV4-1 and TRBJ1-2; 7 bases map to TRBD1. The J segment lost 6 bases and the V segment lost 3 bases, leaving 10 bases of the junction unmatched. The CDR3 is made up of 15 amino acids. In germline, CDR1 is MGHRA, CDR2 YSYEKL. CDR3 in DNA: TGCGCCAGCAGCCACTCAGGGGGGGGTGCGAATGGCTACACCTTC. This encodes CASSHSGGGANGYTF.

V usage is TRBV14 and J usage is TRBJ2-7; TRBD2 agrees at 13 bases. V shed 4 bases and J 4 bases; nucleotides not matched to a gene: 7. Germline V lookup: CDR1 SGHDN, CDR2 FVKESK. The length of the CDR3 is 16 residues. The CDR3 DNA is TGTGCCAGCAGCCCGAAACTAGCGGGAGGGCCGTACGAGCAGTACTTC. As protein: CASSPKLAGGPYEQYF.

The J gene is TRBJ1-2, the V gene TRBV4-1; 8 nucleotides line up with TRBD1. J was trimmed by 2 bases and V by 4 bases; bases with no gene match: 12. Per germline, CDR1 MGHRA and CDR2 YSYEKL. This CDR3 is built from 17 residues. CDR3 in DNA: TGCGCCAGCAGCCCGAGGGGGAGGGACAGGAGGAACTATGGCTACACCTTC. This codes for CASSPRGRDRRNYGYTF.

The chain couples TRBV27 to TRBJ1-2, with no clear D. The V gene lost 8 bases and the J gene lost 5 bases, with 12 bases spanning the gap. CDR1 MNHEY and CDR2 SMNVEV come from the germline V gene (reference sequence). This CDR3 is 12 amino acids long. CDR3 sequence reads: CASLSERYGYTF. CDR3 nucleotides: TGTGCCAGCCTGTCCGAACGGTATGGCTACACCTTC.

V is TRBV19 and J is TRBJ1-1; possible D gene TRBD1, 5 bases. V was clipped by 4 bases and J by 1 base, with 22 bases between them. Germline loops: CDR1 LNHDA, CDR2 SQIVND (reference sequence). This CDR3 comprises 18 residues. CDR3 amino acids: CASSTREAPQESNTEAFF. CDR3 DNA sequence: TGTGCCAGTAGTACCAGGGAAGCCCCCCAAGAGTCGAACACTGAAGCTTTCTTT.

This sequence joins TRBV28 and TRBJ2-2; D uncertain. The CDR3 is 17 amino acids. In germline, CDR1 is MDHEN, CDR2 SYDVKM. Trimming pared 2 bases from V and 0 bases from J, leaving 13 bases between. The CDR3 spells CASSLMATYSNTGELFF. The CDR3 nucleotides are TGTGCCAGCAGTTTAATGGCAACATATTCGAACACCGGGGAGCTGTTTTTT.

This sequence joins TRBV7-9 and TRBJ2-7; D is possibly TRBD1 (5 bases). This CDR3 contains 14 residues. Trimming pared 8 bases from V and 0 bases from J, leaving 14 bases between. The V gene's germline CDR1 is SEHNR and CDR2 FQNEAQ (reference sequence). The DNA of the CDR3 is TGTGCCAGCGTGGGTGGACACGGCTCCTACGAGCAGTACTTC. The encoded protein is CASVGGHGSYEQYF.

The chain recombines TRBV4-1 with TRBJ1-2; 10 nucleotides match TRBD1. Trimming took 3 bases from V and 4 from J; bases not matched to a gene: 5. The CDR3 sequence is 15 residues long. Germline CDR1 is MGHRA and CDR2 is YSYEKL. DNA of the CDR3: TGCGCCAGCAGCCAGGGGACAGGGGTGTCCTATGGCTACACCTTC. This gives the protein CASSQGTGVSYGYTF.

The chain has TRBV5-8 and TRBJ1-1; D call uncertain. CDR1 and CDR2 from the germline V gene are SGHTS and YDEGEE. This CDR3 has 14 residues. Trimming removed 4 bases from V and 4 bases from J, with 14 bases in between. This CDR3 reads CASSPSGPGTEAFF. As DNA, the CDR3 is TGTGCCAGCAGCCCGAGCGGGCCCGGCACTGAAGCTTTCTTT.